This section outlines one TCR beta chain sequence together with its context. Its target is not known. The sample originates from a study of cytomegalovirus exposure and HLA in healthy donors. Study-level results: The study put 150 to 200 TCR beta chains on its list as cytomegalovirus-associated. As was reported, the classifier diagnosed cytomegalovirus status with high specificity and sensitivity. Several V segments, TRBV6-2 and TRBV6-3 among them, could not be told apart and were dropped. TCR beta V- and J-gene trimming, according to a later analysis, was linked to a missense DCLRE1C variant.

The V gene end was trimmed by 5 bases and the J gene end by 2 bases; junction bases not matched to a gene: 6. The CDR3 totals 13 residues. CDR1 SQVTM and CDR2 ANQGSEA come from the germline V gene. The PCR used 60 Vbeta and 13 Jbeta primers. The data were produced by immunoSEQ multiplex PCR, yet TCRdb's version contains in-frame clones alone and is incomplete. The profile shows about 160,000 clones, approximately 83% of them singletons. The specimen sequenced was PBMCs. This TCR was sampled from a woman aged 18-35 years in good health and CMV-seronegative. This chain links TRBV29-1 with TRBJ2-7; 7 nucleotides align to TRBD2. Written as DNA, the CDR3 is TGCAGCGTTACGAGCGGGGAGCCCTACGAGCAGTACTTC. It is translated as CSVTSGEPYEQYF.